This T cell receptor (beta chain) was profiled in a study of T cell responses to AZD1222 COVID-19 vaccine. Of note for this clone: The target antigen is unknown.

The CDR3 has 13 residues. Deletions cut 4 bases from V and 1 base from J, with 7 bases between. CDR1 and CDR2 from the germline V gene are SGHTA and FQGTGA. Whole-study findings and limits: Every sample of the repertoires postdated the peak T cell response. Baseline seropositivity occurred in only a handful of AZD1222 recipients.

Libraries were prepared by immunoSEQ multiplex PCR; TCRdb keeps only in-frame clonotypes and omits some of them. This table has 35,000 to 45,000 clones, approximately 80% appearing once. The source of this sequence is an adult who received the AZD1222 COVID-19 vaccine. The sample here was peripheral blood, taken 28 days after the second AZD1222 dose. This chain connects TRBV7-3 to TRBJ1-1, with D unclear. The CDR3 sequence is CASSSETNTEAFF. CDR3 nucleotides: TGTGCCAGCAGCTCGGAAACGAACACTGAAGCTTTCTTT.